A single sample gave rise to the 8 T cell receptor beta chains below, sequenced in a study of T cell repertoires in cytomegalovirus infection. TCRdb re-called the reads through MiXCR, storing one row per CDR3 protein. The repertoire has more than 400,000 distinct CDR3 sequences, less than 30% of them found once; the top ten carry roughly 13%. Sequences were obtained from PBMCs. The receptors shown here come from a human donor in good health (CMV status not recorded). Some clones in this sample may be carry-over from other donors' samples.

This clonotype has a count of ten or more. One junction end disagrees with the germline gene, perhaps due to a read error. The rearrangement uses TRBV4-3 and TRBJ2-5, with 11 bases matching TRBD1. The germline V gene encodes CDR1 LGHNA and CDR2 YSLEER. The CDR3 is 15 residues long. CDR3 nucleotide sequence: TGTGCCAGCAGCCCCGGGACAGGGGGCCAAGAGACCCAGTACTTC. As protein: CASSPGTGGQETQYF.

This clonotype was detected only a few times. The rearrangement joins TRBV6-5 to TRBJ1-2; no firm D call. The ends were cut back, 6 bases at V and 4 bases at J, with 15 bases in the middle. The V gene's germline CDR1 is MNHEY and CDR2 SVGAGI. This CDR3 is built from 14 residues. CDR3 protein: CASSLSGRSYGYTF. The DNA of the CDR3 is TGTGCCAGCAGCCTCTCCGGACGGAGCTATGGCTACACCTTC.

This clonotype turned up a few times. The gene calls are TRBV28 and TRBJ1-5, with 7 nucleotides matching TRBD1. The V segment lost 8 bases and the J segment 4 bases; nucleotides outside the gene matches: 5. Germline CDR1 and CDR2: MDHEN and SYDVKM. This CDR3 spans 13 amino acids. CDR3 protein: CASLQGLNQPQHF. The CDR3, as DNA: TGTGCCAGCTTACAGGGGCTGAATCAGCCCCAGCATTTT.

The chain has TRBV5-4 and TRBJ1-4; possibly TRBD1 for D (5 bases). The ends were cut back, 2 bases at V and 8 bases at J, with 13 bases in the middle. The CDR3 runs 14 residues. The V gene's germline CDR1 is SGHNT and CDR2 YYREEE (reference sequence). CDR3 protein: CASSFRGVEEKLFF. The CDR3 region has the DNA TGTGCCAGCAGCTTCAGAGGGGTAGAGGAAAAACTGTTTTTT.

This clonotype showed up many times. The genes are TRBV12-3 or TRBV12-4 and TRBJ1-5; 9 positions agree with TRBD1. V lost 5 bases and J lost 4; bases outside the gene matches: 6. The CDR3 has 15 residues. In DNA form, the CDR3 reads TGTGCCAGCAGTCAGACAGGGGGAGGGAATCAGCCCCAGCATTTT. Encoded protein: CASSQTGGGNQPQHF.

This clonotype showed up many times. J is TRBJ2-3 and V is TRBV7-2; D perhaps matches TRBD1 (6 bases). Germline lookup yields CDR1 SGHTA and CDR2 FQGNSA. The CDR3 consists of 15 residues. V lost 5 bases to trimming and J lost 1 base, with 13 bases between them. CDR3 sequence (DNA): TGTGCCAGCAGCCTCGACAGGATTCGCACAGATACGCAGTATTTT. Translating it yields CASSLDRIRTDTQYF.

V usage is TRBV7-3 and J usage is TRBJ2-7; tentatively, D is TRBD1 (5 bases). V was pared by 2 bases and J by 2 bases, with 13 bases between. This CDR3 comprises 15 residues. CDR1 and CDR2 (germline): SGHTA, FQGTGA. CDR3 region: CASSLGAGSAYEQYF. DNA of the CDR3: TGTGCCAGCAGCTTAGGGGCAGGGTCCGCCTACGAGCAGTACTTC.

This clonotype was seen a handful of times. This chain joins TRBV7-9 and TRBJ2-5; D is perhaps TRBD1 or TRBD2 (5 bases each). The CDR3 is 14 residues long. Germline V gene lookup returns CDR1 SEHNR and CDR2 FQNEAQ (reference sequence). Deletions cut 7 bases from V and 5 bases from J, with 17 bases between. The CDR3 sequence: CASIRLGVGETQYF. The CDR3 DNA is TGTGCCAGCATCCGGTTGGGGGTGGGGGAGACCCAGTACTTC.